This TCR beta chain was profiled in a study of blood T cell repertoires in COVID-19 (dated by TCRdb to the early 2020s). Context from the whole study: Collaborator samples came from the United States, Italy and Spain and covered acute and convalescent phases of COVID-19. The material from the prospective study consisted of cDNA or gDNA derived from T cells, B-cell-depleted T cells, or PBMCs. Deeply sampled blood TCRbeta repertoires from subjects exposed to, actively infected with, or recovered from COVID-19 were included in the dataset. A freely available public database, intended as a resource for researchers studying the immune response to SARS-CoV-2, is where the repertoires were released. Samples were obtained from the ongoing ImmuneRACE study (first 160 participants) and from 1,200 or so subjects provided by 6 global collaborators. A de-identified subject ID, COVID-19 status, age in years and sex were almost always included in the sample metadata. Where available, HLA class I and class II types were taken from metadata supplied by the sample provider and were not determined by assay-based typing.

Findings and caveats that apply to the study as a whole: The quantity of clinical and demographic metadata differed by source and by participant and was supplied without curation.

As regards this clone: Its antigen specificity is not known. Base qualities were left out, and no much larger clone turns up one base away.

After removal of 5 bases from V and 0 bases from J, the junction retains 4 bases not matched to a gene. CDR3 length: 14 amino acids, cysteine to phenylalanine. Only CDR3 DNA remains: 42 bases, in frame from the first base. CDR1 and CDR2 are read off the germline V gene as SGHDT and YYEEEE. TCRbeta CDR3 regions were amplified from genomic DNA using the immunoSEQ Assay, a bias-controlled multiplex PCR. The study's processing was this. The number of nucleated cells in each sample was estimated from the amplification of reference gene primers within the assay. To quantify the absolute abundance of each unique TCRbeta CDR3 rearrangement, sequence reads were collapsed and filtered. For each sample, productive Simpson clonality was calculated as the square root of Simpson's diversity index across productive rearrangements. TCRdb obtained this table from immuneACCESS and retained in-frame rearrangements with V and J assigned. These tables miss some clones; where compared with another copy, unresolved V genes account for less than half of the shortfall, and the remainder is unexplained. V and J calls and clone size are as listed in that table; D and trimming were resolved from the DNA. The sample table holds around 100,000 clones, of which roughly 80% were seen once. The ten largest clonotypes hold roughly 6.2% of the sample.

The collaborating institutions used their own protocols to collect whole blood in K2EDTA tubes. For TCRbeta analysis, collaborators shipped samples in one of three forms: frozen whole blood, isolated PBMCs, or DNA extracted from either of those sample types. The chain employs TRBV5-6 and TRBJ1-2, with 7 bases matching TRBD1. The TCR was taken from a man aged 55 to 70 with acute or convalescent COVID-19. What was sequenced was peripheral blood. The bases are TGTGCCAGCAGTTACGACAGGGCTAACTATGGCTACACCTTC. It codes for CASSYDRANYGYTF.